This T cell receptor (beta chain) was recorded in a study of blood T cell repertoires in COVID-19 (dated by TCRdb to about 2020). Notes on the research overall: Samples covering the acute and convalescent phases of COVID-19 were provided by collaborators in the United States, Italy and Spain. The material from the prospective study consisted of cDNA or gDNA derived from T cells, B-cell-depleted T cells, or PBMCs. The dataset comprised deeply sampled blood TCRbeta repertoires from subjects exposed to, actively infected with, or recovered from COVID-19. The repertoires were released in a freely available public database intended as a resource for research on the immune response to SARS-CoV-2. Samples came from the ongoing ImmuneRACE study (first 160 participants) plus 1,254 subjects from 6 global collaborators. Nearly every sample came with metadata listing a de-identified subject ID, COVID-19 status, age in years and sex. Where available, HLA class I and class II types were taken from metadata supplied by the sample provider and were not determined by assay-based typing. Overall study outcomes, separate from this receptor: How much clinical and demographic metadata was included differed by source and by participant, and the metadata was provided uncurated.

TCRbeta CDR3 regions were amplified from genomic DNA by means of the immunoSEQ Assay, a bias-controlled multiplex PCR. The study's own analysis went as follows. The number of nucleated cells in each sample was estimated from the amplification of reference gene primers within the assay. Sequence reads were collapsed and filtered to measure the absolute abundance of every unique TCRbeta CDR3 rearrangement. For each sample, productive Simpson clonality was calculated as the square root of Simpson's diversity index across productive rearrangements. The immuneACCESS repertoire file appears here via TCRdb, limited to in-frame rearrangements. These files lack a portion of the clones; in checked studies, under half of the deficit traces to unresolved V genes, and the cause of the others is not known. The V and J calls and clone size are taken from that table; D and trimming were inferred from the DNA. The sample table lists over 25,000 clones, almost 85% of them with a count of one. Clones ranked in the top ten supply over 7.5% of the sample.

The collaborating institutions used their own protocols to collect whole blood in K2EDTA tubes. For TCRbeta analysis, collaborators shipped samples in one of three forms: frozen whole blood, isolated PBMCs, or DNA extracted from either of those sample types. As regards this clone: The antigen this receptor binds is unknown. Within one base of it there is no much larger clone, and no base qualities were kept.

Counted from cysteine to phenylalanine, this CDR3 has 13 amino acids. The DNA shown is the 39-base CDR3, in frame from base 1. CDR1 and CDR2, per the germline V gene, are MNHEY and SVGAGI. The junction shows trimming of 6 bases on V and 8 bases on J, and the gene matches do not reach 9 bases of it. Sequenced: peripheral blood. The clonotype was recovered from a man aged 80 or over with active COVID-19. The chain was built from TRBV6-5 and TRBJ1-2; the central 7 bases match TRBD1. The sequence in DNA is TGTGCCAGCAGCCGAGACAGGGATTTCGGCTACACCTTC. This sequence encodes CASSRDRDFGYTF.